This T cell receptor beta chain originates from a study of blood T cell repertoires in COVID-19 (dated by TCRdb to the early 2020s). Concerning the study at large: Samples from collaborators originated in the United States, Italy and Spain and spanned both the acute and convalescent phases of COVID-19. The material from the prospective study consisted of cDNA or gDNA derived from T cells, B-cell-depleted T cells, or PBMCs. The dataset comprised deeply sampled blood TCRbeta repertoires from subjects exposed to, actively infected with, or recovered from COVID-19. The repertoires were released in a freely available public database meant as a resource for research on the immune response to SARS-CoV-2. The samples were drawn from two sources: the first 160 participants of the ongoing ImmuneRACE study, and approximately 1,300 subjects contributed by 6 global collaborators. A de-identified subject ID, COVID-19 status, age in years and sex were almost always included in the sample metadata. Where available, HLA class I and class II types were taken from metadata supplied by the sample provider and were not determined by assay-based typing.

The collaborating institutions used their own protocols to collect whole blood in K2EDTA tubes. For TCRbeta analysis, collaborators shipped samples in one of three forms: frozen whole blood, isolated PBMCs, or DNA extracted from either of those sample types. Concerning this clone itself: It lacks a known antigen. The record has no base qualities; no much larger clone is one base away.

The germline V gene specifies SNHLY as CDR1 and FYNNEI as CDR2. Inclusive of the bounding cysteine and phenylalanine, the CDR3 is 16 residues long. Just CDR3 DNA is preserved here, 48 bases in frame from base 1. At the junction V is shortened by 4 bases and J by 1 base, with 13 bases in between. Broader findings and caveats from the paper: The amount of clinical and demographic metadata varied by source and participant and was provided uncurated.

TCRbeta CDR3 regions were amplified from genomic DNA by means of the immunoSEQ Assay, a bias-controlled multiplex PCR. As for how the authors treated the data: The number of nucleated cells in each sample was estimated by amplification of reference gene primers within the assay. To quantify the absolute abundance of each unique TCRbeta CDR3 rearrangement, sequence reads were collapsed and filtered. For each sample, productive Simpson clonality was calculated by taking the square root of Simpson's diversity index across productive rearrangements. This immuneACCESS table, as held by TCRdb, lists in-frame sequences with V and J called but not all clones. Of the missing ones, under half trace to an unresolved V gene in checked studies; the others have no known cause. V, J and clone size are those of that table, while D and trimming were read from the DNA. This sample has about 150,000 clones in its table, and roughly 90% of those were observed once. Approximately 0.48% of the sample is in the top ten clones.

Rearrangement joined TRBV2 to TRBJ2-2; confidence is insufficient to name the D gene. The TCR was taken from a man aged 45-60 years with acute or convalescent COVID-19. What was sequenced was peripheral blood. The CDR3 protein is CASSVRGAGNTGELFF. The DNA reads as follows: TGTGCCAGCAGTGTGAGAGGTGCCGGGAACACCGGGGAGCTGTTTTTT.